This T cell receptor (beta chain) was documented in a study of T cell responses to AZD1222 COVID-19 vaccine. The assay was immunoSEQ multiplex PCR, and TCRdb's table has in-frame clones only and misses some. Altogether 85,000 to 90,000 clones are present, around 90% being singletons, with the ten largest covering around 2.2%. To note about this clone: Its antigen remains unidentified.

Unmatched junction bases numbered 14, after V lost 2 bases and J lost 7 bases. The CDR3 loop spans 17 amino acids. Germline CDR1 and CDR2: SGHKS and YYEKEE (reference sequence). Study-level findings and limits: The donor cohort was predominantly white British with a female majority, and clonal diversity may have been underestimated.

V is TRBV5-5 and J is TRBJ1-5; 8 bases align to TRBD1. This TCR was sampled from an adult in good health. Sequencing used peripheral blood, obtained on day 0 of AZD1222 vaccination. CDR3 residues: CASSFYNTQGGWQPQHF. The CDR3 nucleotides read TGTGCCAGCAGCTTCTATAATACACAGGGGGGGTGGCAGCCCCAGCATTTT.